This TCR beta chain was recovered during a study of blood T cell repertoires in COVID-19. Study-level background: Some COVID-19 samples were acute and others convalescent; all came from the United States, Italy and Spain. In each case, the material was cDNA or gDNA derived from T cells, B-cell-depleted T cells, or PBMCs.

Repertoires were generated with immunoSEQ multiplex PCR, while TCRdb's copy carries only in-frame clones and drops some. The sample contains nearly 200,000 clones, 88% of which appear only once. The CDR3 spans 16 residues. CDR1 is SGHVS and CDR2 is FNYEAQ in the germline V gene. The ends lost 1 base at V and 12 bases at J; junction bases unmatched: 13. The chain couples TRBV7-6 to TRBJ2-1, with 9 bases lining up with TRBD1. This receptor was obtained from a woman in her thirties or forties who had recovered from COVID-19. Sequenced sample: peripheral blood. Written as DNA, the CDR3 is TGTGCCAGCAGCTTAGAGGGGACAGGGAGAGCGGGCGGGCAGTTCTTC. It codes for CASSLEGTGRAGGQFF. The full variable domain, in which reference TRBV7-6 and TRBJ2-1 provide the parts outside the CDR3, is GAGVSQSPRYKVTKRGQDVALRCDPISGHVSLYWYRQALGQGPEFLTYFNYEAQQDKSGLPNDRFSAERPEGSISTLTIQRTEQRDSAMYRCASSLEGTGRAGGQFFGPGTRLTVL.